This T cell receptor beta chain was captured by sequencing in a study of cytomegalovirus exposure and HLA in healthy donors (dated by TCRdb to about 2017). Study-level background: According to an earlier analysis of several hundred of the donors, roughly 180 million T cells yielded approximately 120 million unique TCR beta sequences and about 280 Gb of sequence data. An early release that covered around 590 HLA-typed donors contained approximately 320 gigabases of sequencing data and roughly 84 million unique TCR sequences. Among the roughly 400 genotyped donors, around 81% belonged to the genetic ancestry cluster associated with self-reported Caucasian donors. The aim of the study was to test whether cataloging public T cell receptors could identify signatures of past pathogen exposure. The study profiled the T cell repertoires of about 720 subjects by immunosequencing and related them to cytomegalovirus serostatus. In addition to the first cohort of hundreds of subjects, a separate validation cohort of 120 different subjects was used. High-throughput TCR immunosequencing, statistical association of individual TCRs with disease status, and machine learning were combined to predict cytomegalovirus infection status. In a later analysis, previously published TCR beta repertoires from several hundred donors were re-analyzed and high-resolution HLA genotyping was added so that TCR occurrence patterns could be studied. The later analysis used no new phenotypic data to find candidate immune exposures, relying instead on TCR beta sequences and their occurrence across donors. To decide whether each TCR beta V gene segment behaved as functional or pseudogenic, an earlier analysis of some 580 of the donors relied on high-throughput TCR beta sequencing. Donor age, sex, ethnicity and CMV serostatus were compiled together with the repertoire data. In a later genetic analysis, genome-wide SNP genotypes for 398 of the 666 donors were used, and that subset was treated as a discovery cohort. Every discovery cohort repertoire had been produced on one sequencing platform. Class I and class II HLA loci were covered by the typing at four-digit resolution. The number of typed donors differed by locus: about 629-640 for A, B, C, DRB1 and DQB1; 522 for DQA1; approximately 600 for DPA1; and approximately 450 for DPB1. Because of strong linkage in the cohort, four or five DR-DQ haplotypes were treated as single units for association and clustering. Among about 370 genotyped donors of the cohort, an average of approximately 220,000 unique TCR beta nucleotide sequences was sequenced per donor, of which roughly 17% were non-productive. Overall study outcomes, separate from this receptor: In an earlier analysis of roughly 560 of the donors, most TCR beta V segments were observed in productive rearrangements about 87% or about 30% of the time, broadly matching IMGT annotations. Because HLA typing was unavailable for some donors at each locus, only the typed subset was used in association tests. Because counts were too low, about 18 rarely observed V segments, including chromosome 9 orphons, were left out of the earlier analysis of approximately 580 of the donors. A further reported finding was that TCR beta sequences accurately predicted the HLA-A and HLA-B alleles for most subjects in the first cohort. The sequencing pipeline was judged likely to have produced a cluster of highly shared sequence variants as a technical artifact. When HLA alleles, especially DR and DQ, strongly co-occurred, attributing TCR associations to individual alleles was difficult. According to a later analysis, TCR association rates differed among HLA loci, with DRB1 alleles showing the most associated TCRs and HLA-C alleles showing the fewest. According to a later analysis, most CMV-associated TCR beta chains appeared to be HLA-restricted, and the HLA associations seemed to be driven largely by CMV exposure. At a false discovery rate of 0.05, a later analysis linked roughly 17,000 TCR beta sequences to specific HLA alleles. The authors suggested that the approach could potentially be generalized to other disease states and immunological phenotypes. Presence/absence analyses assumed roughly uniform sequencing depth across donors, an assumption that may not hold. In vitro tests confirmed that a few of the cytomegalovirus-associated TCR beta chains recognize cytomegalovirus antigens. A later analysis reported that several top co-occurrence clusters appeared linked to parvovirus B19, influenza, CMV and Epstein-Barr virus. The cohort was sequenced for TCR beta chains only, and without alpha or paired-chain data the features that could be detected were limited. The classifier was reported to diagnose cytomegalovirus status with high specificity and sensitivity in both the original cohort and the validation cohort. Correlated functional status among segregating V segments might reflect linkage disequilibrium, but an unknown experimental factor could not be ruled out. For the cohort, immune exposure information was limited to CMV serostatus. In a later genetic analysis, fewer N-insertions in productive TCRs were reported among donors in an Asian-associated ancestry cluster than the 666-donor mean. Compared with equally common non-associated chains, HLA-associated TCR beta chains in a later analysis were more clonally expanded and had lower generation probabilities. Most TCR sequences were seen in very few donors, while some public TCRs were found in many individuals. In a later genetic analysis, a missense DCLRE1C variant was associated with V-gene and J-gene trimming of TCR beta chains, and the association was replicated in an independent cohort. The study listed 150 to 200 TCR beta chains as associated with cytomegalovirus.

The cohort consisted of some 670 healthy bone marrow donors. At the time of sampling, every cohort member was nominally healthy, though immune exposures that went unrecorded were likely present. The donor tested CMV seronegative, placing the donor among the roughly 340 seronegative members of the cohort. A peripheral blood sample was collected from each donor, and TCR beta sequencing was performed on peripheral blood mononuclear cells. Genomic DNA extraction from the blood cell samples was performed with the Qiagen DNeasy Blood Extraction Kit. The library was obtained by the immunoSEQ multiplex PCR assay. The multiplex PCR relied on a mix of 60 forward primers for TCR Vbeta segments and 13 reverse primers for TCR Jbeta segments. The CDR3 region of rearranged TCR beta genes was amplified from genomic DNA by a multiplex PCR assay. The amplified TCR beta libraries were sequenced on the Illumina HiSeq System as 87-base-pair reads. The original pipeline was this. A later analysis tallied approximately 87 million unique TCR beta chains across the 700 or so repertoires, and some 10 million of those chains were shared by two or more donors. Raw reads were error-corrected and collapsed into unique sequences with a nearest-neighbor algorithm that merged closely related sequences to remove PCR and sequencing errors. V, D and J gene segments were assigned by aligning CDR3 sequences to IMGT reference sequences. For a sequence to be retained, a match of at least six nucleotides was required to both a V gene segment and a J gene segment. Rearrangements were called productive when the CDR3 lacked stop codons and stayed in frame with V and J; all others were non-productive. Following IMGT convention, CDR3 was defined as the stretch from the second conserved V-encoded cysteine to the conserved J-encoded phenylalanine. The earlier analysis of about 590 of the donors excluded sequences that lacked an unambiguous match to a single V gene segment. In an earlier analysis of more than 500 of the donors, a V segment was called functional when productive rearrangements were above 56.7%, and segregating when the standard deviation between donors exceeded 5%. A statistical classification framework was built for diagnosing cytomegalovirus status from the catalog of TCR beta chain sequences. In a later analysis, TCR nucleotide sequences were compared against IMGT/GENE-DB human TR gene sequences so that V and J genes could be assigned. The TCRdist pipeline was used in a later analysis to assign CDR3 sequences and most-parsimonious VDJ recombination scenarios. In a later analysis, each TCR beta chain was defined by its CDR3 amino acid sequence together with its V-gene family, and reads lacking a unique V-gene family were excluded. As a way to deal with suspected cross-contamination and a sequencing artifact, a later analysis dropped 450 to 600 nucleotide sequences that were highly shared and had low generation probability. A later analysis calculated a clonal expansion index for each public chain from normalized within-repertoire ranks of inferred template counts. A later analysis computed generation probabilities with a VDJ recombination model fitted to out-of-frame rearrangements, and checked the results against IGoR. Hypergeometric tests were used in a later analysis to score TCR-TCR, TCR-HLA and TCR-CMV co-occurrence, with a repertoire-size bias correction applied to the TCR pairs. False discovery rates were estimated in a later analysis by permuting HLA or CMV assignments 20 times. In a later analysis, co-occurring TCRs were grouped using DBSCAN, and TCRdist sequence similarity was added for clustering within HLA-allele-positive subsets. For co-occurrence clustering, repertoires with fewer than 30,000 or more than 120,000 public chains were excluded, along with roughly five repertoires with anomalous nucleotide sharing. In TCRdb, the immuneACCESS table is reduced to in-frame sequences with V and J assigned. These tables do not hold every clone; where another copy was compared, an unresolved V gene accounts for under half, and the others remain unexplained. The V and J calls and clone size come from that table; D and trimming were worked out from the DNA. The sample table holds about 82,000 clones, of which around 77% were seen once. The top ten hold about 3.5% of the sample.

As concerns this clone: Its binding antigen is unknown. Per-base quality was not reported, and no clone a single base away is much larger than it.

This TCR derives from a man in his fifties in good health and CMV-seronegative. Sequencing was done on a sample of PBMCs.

The DNA is TGTGCCAGCAGCCAAGGGGGTTTACAGGGTGTCCAGCCCCAGCATTTT. Translated, it reads CASSQGGLQGVQPQHF. The V gene is TRBV5-5 and the J gene is TRBJ1-5; a tentative D match to TRBD1 spans 6 bases. Per the germline V gene (reference sequence), SGHKS is the CDR1 and YYEKEE is the CDR2. The CDR3 has 16 amino acids, counting the end cysteine and phenylalanine. Of the read, only the CDR3 DNA is kept; its 48 bases are in frame from base 1. Cut back by 4 bases and 7 bases, the V and J ends lie 21 bases apart.